This is a list of T cell receptor beta chains from one sample in a study of blood T cells in healthy people across ages. From the 5' RACE reads, TCRdb called clonotypes with MiXCR, one entry per CDR3 protein. The sample includes 1 million or so distinct CDR3 sequences, under 55% of them seen just once. Source material: blood. Receptors originate from a woman in her sixties or seventies in good health. Each CDR3 is given with its conserved first and last residue. The D gene is left open where the match is weak. Expanded clones are given a class, and other clones once, few, many or no size at all.

>few|TRBJ2-1|-|TRBV29-1
CSVRPGLGEQFF
TGCAGCGTTCGACCGGGACTCGGTGAGCAGTTCTTC
>few|TRBJ1-4|-|TRBV24-1
CATSDFKNGTNEKLFF
TGTGCCACCAGTGATTTCAAGAACGGAACTAATGAAAAACTGTTTTTT
>-|TRBJ1-6|-|TRBV7-2
CASSLGQTSPLHF
TGTGCCAGCAGCTTAGGACAAACCTCACCCCTCCACTTT
>-|TRBJ1-2|TRBD1|TRBV20-1
CSAGTDFNYGYTF
TGCAGTGCTGGGACAGACTTCAACTATGGCTACACCTTC
>-|TRBJ1-1|-|TRBV4-1
CASSHSGDRNTEAFF
TGCGCCAGCAGCCATTCAGGGGATCGGAACACTGAAGCTTTCTTT
>-|TRBJ2-5|-|TRBV5-8
CASSLTPKAQYF
TGTGCCAGCAGCCTGACCCCCAAGGCCCAGTACTTC
>-|TRBJ2-7|-|TRBV11-2
CASSLKVEGHEQYF
TGTGCCAGCAGCCTCAAAGTGGAGGGGCATGAGCAGTACTTC
>-|TRBJ2-7|-|TRBV9
CASSVAAFSSYEQYF
TGTGCCAGCAGCGTAGCGGCATTCTCATCCTACGAGCAGTACTTC
>-|TRBJ1-2|-|TRBV20-1
CSPKQGLDYGYTF
TGCAGTCCGAAACAGGGTCTCGACTATGGCTACACCTTC
>-|TRBJ2-2|-|TRBV7-2
CASRSGSTDAGELFF
TGTGCCAGCAGGTCGGGGTCCACCGACGCCGGGGAGCTGTTTTTT
>-|TRBJ1-2|TRBD1|TRBV7-9
CASSRGTGDYGYTF
TGTGCCAGCAGCCGGGGGACAGGGGACTATGGCTACACCTTC
>-|TRBJ1-2|-|TRBV20-1
CSAGGRGNLNYGYTF
TGCAGTGCTGGGGGCAGGGGCAACCTTAACTATGGCTACACCTTC
>-|TRBJ2-7|TRBD2|TRBV6-5
CASSYHLPSGSIYEQYF
TGTGCCAGCAGTTACCATCTTCCTAGCGGGAGCATCTACGAGCAGTACTTC
>few|TRBJ2-1|TRBD2|TRBV2
CASRTGTSPRNEQFF
TGTGCCAGTAGAACCGGGACTAGCCCCCGCAATGAGCAGTTCTTC
>-|TRBJ2-4|-|TRBV5-4
CASSTGGPAKNIQYF
TGTGCCAGCAGCACCGGGGGGCCAGCCAAAAACATTCAGTACTTC
>-|TRBJ1-2|-|TRBV27
CASSFVSTNYGYTF
TGTGCCAGCAGTTTTGTCAGTACTAACTATGGCTACACCTTC
>-|TRBJ2-7|-|TRBV27
CASKGSPYEQYF
TGTGCCAGCAAGGGGTCCCCCTACGAGCAGTACTTC
>-|TRBJ2-1|-|TRBV12-3/TRBV12-4
CASSLGRPPYNEQFF
TGTGCCAGCAGTTTAGGGCGGCCTCCATACAATGAGCAGTTCTTC
>-|TRBJ2-3|-|TRBV7-9
CASSLPRGGGTDTQYF
TGTGCCAGCAGCTTACCCCGCGGAGGGGGCACAGATACGCAGTATTTT
>-|TRBJ2-1|-|TRBV10-3
CATVAGIKDEQFF
TGTGCCACCGTTGCAGGGATTAAGGATGAGCAGTTCTTC
>few|TRBJ2-1|-|TRBV11-2
CASSLVLLGGEQFF
TGTGCCAGCAGCTTAGTCCTACTAGGAGGTGAGCAGTTCTTC
>-|TRBJ2-7|-|TRBV5-6
CASSLANRGLSYEQYF
TGTGCCAGCAGCTTGGCGAACAGGGGACTCTCCTACGAGCAGTACTTC
>-|TRBJ2-1|TRBD1|TRBV7-6
CVSSLRQGSYNEQFF
TGTGTCAGCAGCTTAAGACAGGGCTCCTACAATGAGCAGTTCTTC
>-|TRBJ1-1|-|TRBV9
CASSGDAGTEAFF
TGTGCCAGCAGCGGGGACGCGGGCACTGAAGCTTTCTTT
>-|TRBJ1-2|-|TRBV20-1
CSARDSRDHGYTF
TGCAGTGCTAGAGACAGCAGGGACCATGGCTACACCTTC
>-|TRBJ2-1|-|TRBV5-1
CASSLRPPSYSEQFF
TGCGCCAGCAGCTTGAGGCCCCCCTCCTACAGTGAGCAGTTCTTC
>few|TRBJ2-7|-|TRBV7-3
CASSLDQGYEQYF
TGTGCCAGCAGCTTGGACCAAGGCTACGAGCAGTACTTC
>-|TRBJ2-7|-|TRBV5-5
CASSSVTHSYEQYF
TGTGCCAGCAGCTCGGTGACACATTCCTACGAGCAGTACTTC
>-|TRBJ2-5|-|TRBV6-1
CASSEHRDEQYF
TGTGCCAGCAGCGAACACAGGGATGAGCAGTACTTC
>-|TRBJ2-1|TRBD2|TRBV27
CATATSGRPGAYNEQFF
TGTGCCACCGCGACTAGCGGGAGGCCTGGCGCCTACAATGAGCAGTTCTTC
>-|TRBJ2-7|-|TRBV9
CASSPQDSRSDEQYF
TGTGCCAGCAGCCCCCAGGACTCCCGTAGCGATGAGCAGTACTTC